These T cell receptor beta chains were read from a single sample in a study of spatial heterogeneity in lung cancer. MiXCR, applied by TCRdb to the 5' RACE reads, yields one record per CDR3 protein. The sample contains roughly 5,000 distinct CDR3 sequences, roughly 30% of which appear only once. The starting material was lung tumor tissue, obtained at surgery. The receptors were gathered from a male donor with early-stage non-small cell lung cancer. The CDR3 runs from the conserved cysteine through the conserved F or W. Each record gives: V gene, J gene, CDR3 protein.

TRBV28	TRBJ2-1	CASRPRRGPFNEQFF
TRBV10-3	TRBJ2-5	CAISVGQLQETQYF
TRBV20-1	TRBJ2-5	CSATTGVETQYF
TRBV23-1	TRBJ1-2	CASSQSAGTGGRGYTF
TRBV28	TRBJ2-4	CASSLHTVGIQYF
TRBV29-1	TRBJ1-1	CSVGKLLSAFF
TRBV6-2/TRBV6-3	TRBJ2-3	CASSSADTQYF
TRBV20-1	TRBJ2-7	CSAGQGGYEQYF
TRBV19	TRBJ1-5	CASSMGQYNQPQHF
TRBV20-1	TRBJ2-2	CSAGLAGGQGTGELFF
TRBV7-9	TRBJ2-3	CASSLETGPPDTQYF
TRBV5-1	TRBJ2-1	CASSLGSGGKNEQFF
TRBV5-1	TRBJ2-7	CASGEDYEQYF
TRBV5-5	TRBJ2-5	CASSLALAGETQYF
TRBV7-2	TRBJ2-7	CASSLVGIQNLEQYF
TRBV7-3	TRBJ2-2	CASSLGGAGNAGELFF
TRBV5-4	TRBJ1-6	CASSPSRDSPLHF
TRBV7-9	TRBJ1-5	CASSPAGGQPQHF
TRBV7-3	TRBJ2-3	CASSSSSGSTDTQYF
TRBV7-2	TRBJ1-6	CASSLAGNNSPLHF
TRBV6-5	TRBJ1-1	CATIKQGAHKEAFF
TRBV4-3	TRBJ2-2	CASSLKQGAGELFF
TRBV27	TRBJ2-5	CASSQTRGAETQYF
TRBV20-1	TRBJ2-3	CSARYSLGTDTQYF
TRBV20-1	TRBJ1-4	CSARPPGQGLELFF
TRBV27	TRBJ2-7	CASSRTGTAYEQYF
TRBV7-2	TRBJ2-1	CASSPRASGRNNEQFF
TRBV29-1	TRBJ1-2	CSVEVGYGYTF
TRBV27	TRBJ2-2	CASRMAGANTGELFF
TRBV20-1	TRBJ2-6	CSAPLGVHDGANVLTF
TRBV9	TRBJ2-1	CASSPRMTSGGYNEQFF
TRBV11-2	TRBJ2-5	CASSLVGTPAGKTQYF
TRBV28	TRBJ2-1	CASSYDNEQFF
TRBV29-1	TRBJ2-7	CSVRTSGSIRYEQYF
TRBV2	TRBJ2-1	CASSDEITPEQFF
TRBV28	TRBJ1-6	CGSSSPRDNSYNSPLHF
TRBV29-1	TRBJ2-1	CSVEDSSRDRVINEQFF
TRBV12-3/TRBV12-4	TRBJ2-4	CASSLGLKTGNIQYF
TRBV6-1	TRBJ1-3	CASIRGDSSGNTIYF
TRBV7-8	TRBJ1-5	CASSRKDSAGPQHF
TRBV18	TRBJ1-4	CASSPPPQGADNEKLFF
TRBV5-3	TRBJ2-3	CARSGTRLGGTDTQYF